The source of this T cell receptor beta chain is a study of T cell responses to AZD1222 COVID-19 vaccine. Across the whole study: Recipients boosted at about 4 weeks or about 12 weeks are pooled. Study-level results: Researchers took repertoire samples only after the peak T cell response had come. Spike as a whole was targeted by vaccine-associated CD4 TCRs, dominant at 160-218 and 743-854.

Produced via immunoSEQ multiplex PCR; TCRdb's table is partial and in-frame only. The table includes about 100,000 clones, about 82% detected once. CDR3 length equals 14 residues. Germline V lookup: CDR1 KGHSH, CDR2 LQKENI. Trimming pared 2 bases from V and 4 bases from J, leaving 11 bases between. This clone was counted between two and nine times. Its antigen remains unidentified. The chain recombines TRBV18 with TRBJ1-2; D is unresolved. The sample here was peripheral blood, taken on day 0 of AZD1222 vaccination. This sequence was found in an adult in good health. The CDR3 spells CASSPTEFPYGYTF. The CDR3 DNA is TGTGCCAGCTCACCAACAGAATTTCCCTATGGCTACACCTTC.